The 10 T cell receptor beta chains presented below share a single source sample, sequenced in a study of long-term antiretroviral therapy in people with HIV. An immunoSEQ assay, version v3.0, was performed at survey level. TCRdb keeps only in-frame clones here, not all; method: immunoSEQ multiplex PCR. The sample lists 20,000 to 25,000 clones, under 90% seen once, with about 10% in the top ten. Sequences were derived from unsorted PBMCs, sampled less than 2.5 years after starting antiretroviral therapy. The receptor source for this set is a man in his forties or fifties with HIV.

CDR3 nucleotides: TGCGCCAGCAGCCAAGATGAAATCACTGAAGCTTTCTTT. Translation gives CASSQDEITEAFF. This chain connects TRBV4-1 to TRBJ1-1; D ambiguous. The CDR3 runs to 13 residues. The germline CDR1 and CDR2 sequences are MGHRA and YSYEKL. Trimming took off 0 bases at V and 4 bases at J, with 6 bases between the two ends.

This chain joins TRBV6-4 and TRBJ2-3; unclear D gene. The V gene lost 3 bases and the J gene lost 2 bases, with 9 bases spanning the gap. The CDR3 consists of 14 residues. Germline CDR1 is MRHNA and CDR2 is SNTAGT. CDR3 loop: CASSESKTTDTQYF. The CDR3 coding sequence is TGTGCCAGCAGTGAGTCGAAGACCACAGATACGCAGTATTTT.

This chain's CDR3 is CASSRIGQGKGETQYF. DNA of the CDR3: TGTGCCAGCAGCCGTATCGGACAGGGGAAGGGAGAGACCCAGTACTTC. The chain has TRBV5-5 and TRBJ2-5, with 9 positions matching TRBD1. The V segment lost 4 bases and the J segment 4 bases; nucleotides outside the gene matches: 11. Germline V gives CDR1 SGHKS, CDR2 YYEKEE (reference sequence). The CDR3 is 16 amino acids.

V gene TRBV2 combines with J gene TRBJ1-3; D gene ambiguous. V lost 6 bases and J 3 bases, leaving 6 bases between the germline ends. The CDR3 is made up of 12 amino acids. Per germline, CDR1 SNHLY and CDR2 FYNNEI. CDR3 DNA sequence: TGTGCCAGCAGCACCGATGGAAACACCATATATTTT. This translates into CASSTDGNTIYF.

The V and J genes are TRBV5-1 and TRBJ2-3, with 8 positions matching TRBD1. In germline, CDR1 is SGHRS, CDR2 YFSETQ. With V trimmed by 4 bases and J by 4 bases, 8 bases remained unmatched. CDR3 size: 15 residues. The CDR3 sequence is CASSGGQGGSDTQYF. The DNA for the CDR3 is TGCGCCAGCAGCGGAGGACAGGGAGGTTCAGATACGCAGTATTTT.

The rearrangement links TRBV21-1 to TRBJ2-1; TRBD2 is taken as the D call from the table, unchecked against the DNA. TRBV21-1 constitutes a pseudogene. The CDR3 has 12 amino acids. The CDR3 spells CAPPFLYNEQFF. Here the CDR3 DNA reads TGTGCCCCCCCCTTTCTGTACAATGAGCAGTTCTTC.

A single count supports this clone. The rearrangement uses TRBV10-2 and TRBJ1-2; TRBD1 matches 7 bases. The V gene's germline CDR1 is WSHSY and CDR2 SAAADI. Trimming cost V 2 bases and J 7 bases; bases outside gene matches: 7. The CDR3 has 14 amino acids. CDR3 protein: CASSEGQVEFGYTF. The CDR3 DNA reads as TGCGCCAGCAGTGAGGGACAGGTTGAGTTTGGCTACACCTTC.

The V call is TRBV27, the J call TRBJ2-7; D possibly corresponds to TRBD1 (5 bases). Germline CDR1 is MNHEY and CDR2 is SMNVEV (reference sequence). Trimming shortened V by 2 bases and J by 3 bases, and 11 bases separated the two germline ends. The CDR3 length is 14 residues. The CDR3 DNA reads TGTGCCAGCAGTTTACGATCCCAGGGCTACGAGCAGTACTTC. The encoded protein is CASSLRSQGYEQYF.

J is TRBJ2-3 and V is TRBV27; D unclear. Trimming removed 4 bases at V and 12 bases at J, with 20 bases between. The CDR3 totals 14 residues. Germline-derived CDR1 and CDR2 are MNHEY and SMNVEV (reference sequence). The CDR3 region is CASSSQLRQRLQYF. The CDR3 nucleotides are TGTGCCAGCAGTTCTCAACTCCGCCAGCGTTTACAGTATTTT.

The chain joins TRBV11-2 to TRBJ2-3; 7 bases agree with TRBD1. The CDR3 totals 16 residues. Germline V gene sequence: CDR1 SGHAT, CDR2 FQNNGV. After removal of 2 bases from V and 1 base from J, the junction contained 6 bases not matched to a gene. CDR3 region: CASSLHSGTGTDTQYF. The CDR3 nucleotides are TGTGCCAGCAGCTTACATTCGGGGACAGGCACAGATACGCAGTATTTT.